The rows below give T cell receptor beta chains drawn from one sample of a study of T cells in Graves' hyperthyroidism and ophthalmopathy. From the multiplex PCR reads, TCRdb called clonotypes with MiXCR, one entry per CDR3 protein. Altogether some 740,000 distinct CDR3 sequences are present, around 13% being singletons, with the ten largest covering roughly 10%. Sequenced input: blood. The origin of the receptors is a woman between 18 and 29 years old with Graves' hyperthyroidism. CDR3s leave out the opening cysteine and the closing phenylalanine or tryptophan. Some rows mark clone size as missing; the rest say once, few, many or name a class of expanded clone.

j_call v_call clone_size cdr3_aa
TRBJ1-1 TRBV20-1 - SANEGAQNAF
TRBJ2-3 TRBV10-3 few AISDPTRHTDTQY
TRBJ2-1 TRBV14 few TSSQDEAGVYNEQF
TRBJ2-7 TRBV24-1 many ATSVSAGDNEQY
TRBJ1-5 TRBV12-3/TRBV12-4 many ASSLARGPGNQPQH
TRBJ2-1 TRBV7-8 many ASSFGTSEKNYNEQF
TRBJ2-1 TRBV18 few ASSPSAGNEQF
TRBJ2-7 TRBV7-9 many ASSIGGTGGYEQY
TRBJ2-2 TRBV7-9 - ASSPGLAGRTGELF
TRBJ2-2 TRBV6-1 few ASSAQAGKDTGELF
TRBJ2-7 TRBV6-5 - ASSYYPFGGKAAYEQY
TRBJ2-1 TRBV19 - ASSISSNEQF
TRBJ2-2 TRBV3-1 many ASSPPTNTGELF
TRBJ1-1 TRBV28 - ASSLLQVLNTEAF
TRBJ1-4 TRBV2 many ASRANQGTNEKLF
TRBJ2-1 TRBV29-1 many SALTSGRKDEQF
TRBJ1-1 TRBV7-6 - ASSLELVRMNTEAF
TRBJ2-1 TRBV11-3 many ASSLDERSGSQF
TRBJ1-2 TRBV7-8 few ASSPTGKIFNYGYT
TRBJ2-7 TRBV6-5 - ASSYSPGLAVYEQY
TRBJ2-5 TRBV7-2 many ASSLHPGTEITETQY
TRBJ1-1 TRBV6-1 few ASSPGLEAF
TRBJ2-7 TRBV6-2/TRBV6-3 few ASSYGAWYEQY
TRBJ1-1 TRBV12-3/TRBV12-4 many ASSTTGGASKAF
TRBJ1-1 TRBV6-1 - ASTPGMGGTEAF
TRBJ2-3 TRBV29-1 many SVVRDNTDTQY
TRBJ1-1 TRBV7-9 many ASLPPWEGVNTEAF
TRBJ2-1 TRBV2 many ASSGRTGEPLNEQF
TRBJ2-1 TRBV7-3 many ASSLTVGLAGYNEQF
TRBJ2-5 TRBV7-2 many ASSFASGRDETQY
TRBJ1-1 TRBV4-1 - ASSQELVRLQGLLSVTEAF
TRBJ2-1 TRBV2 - ASSPWSYNEQF
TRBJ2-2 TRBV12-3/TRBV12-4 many ASSFAGVGTGELF
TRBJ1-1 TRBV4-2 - ASSQDGAGVGKAF
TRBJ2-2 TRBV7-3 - ASSLRSPSWTGELF
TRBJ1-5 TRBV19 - ASSIGANLSNQPQH
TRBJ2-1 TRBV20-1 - SAPENNNEQF
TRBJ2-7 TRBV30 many AGIPRDRGPYEQY
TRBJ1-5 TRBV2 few ASSEGRWDNQPQH
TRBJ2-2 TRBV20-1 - SASQGTPNTGELF
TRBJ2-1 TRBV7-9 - ASSLKWWERRSYNEQF
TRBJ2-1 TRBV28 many ASGGDYNEQF
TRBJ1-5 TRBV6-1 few ASSEFWGSPNQPQH
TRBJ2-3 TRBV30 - AWSGLAGGRADTQY